The following is a T cell receptor (beta chain) sequence with its context. Its specificity is unknown. The time point denotes: blood 4 weeks post-SBRT, at nephrectomy. Treatment denoted: 15 Gy SBRT to primary tumor, nephrectomy 4 weeks later. Nephrectomy followed 15 Gy stereotactic body radiation by 4 weeks. Serial blood draws occurred at baseline and 2 and 4 weeks post-SBRT. The tumor was a clear cell renal cell carcinoma. These data belong to a study of radiation and T cells in renal cell carcinoma. The study, taken as a whole, reports: Baseline intratumoral clonotype presence is unknown without pretreatment biopsies.

Generated by immunoSEQ multiplex PCR, the TCRdb table keeps only in-frame clones and is missing some. This table has 120,000 to 150,000 clones, approximately 86% appearing once. V shed 0 bases and J shed 9 bases, with 9 bases lying between them. The CDR3 has 14 residues. CDR1 and CDR2 (germline): LGHNA, YSLEER. Sequenced material: blood, taken from a patient whose treatment included radiotherapy and nephrectomy. The V gene is TRBV4-3, the J gene TRBJ1-6, with D unclear. This TCR was recovered from a woman aged 45-65 years with renal cell carcinoma. Here the CDR3 reads CASSQDHGVSPLHF. CDR3 sequence (DNA): TGCGCCAGCAGCCAAGATCACGGGGTTTCACCCCTCCACTTT.